Following are 2 T cell receptor beta chains from one sample sequenced in a study of shared clonotypes between healthy human individuals. Terminally differentiated effector memory CD45RA+ cells were excluded from the naive CD8 cells, which were CD45RO-negative and positively selected for CCR7. TCRdb keeps only in-frame clones here, not all; method: immunoSEQ multiplex PCR. The sample lists around 2,000,000 clones; approximately 95% were seen once. Sequencing was done on a sample of naive CD8+ T cells sorted from blood. Every receptor here comes from a man between 18 and 35 years old in good health.

The rearrangement links TRBV27 to TRBJ1-5, with D maybe TRBD1 (5 bases). With 2 bases removed from V and 3 bases from J, the gap between germline ends came to 11 bases. CDR1 and CDR2 from the germline V gene are MNHEY and SMNVEV (reference sequence). This CDR3 has 15 residues. The CDR3 loop is CASSLQGPLNQPQHF. CDR3 DNA: TGTGCCAGCAGTTTACAGGGACCGCTCAATCAGCCCCAGCATTTT.

The rearrangement uses TRBV19 and TRBJ1-1; D not certain. Germline-derived CDR1 and CDR2 are LNHDA and SQIVND (reference sequence). V was pared by 0 bases and J by 5 bases, with 13 bases between. The CDR3 length is 15 residues. CDR3 region: CASSIDLGDGTEAFF. The CDR3 region has the DNA TGTGCCAGTAGTATAGATCTGGGAGACGGGACTGAAGCTTTCTTT. Combining the CDR3 with reference TRBV19 and TRBJ1-1 gives the whole variable domain DGGITQSPKYLFRKEGQNVTLSCEQNLNHDAMYWYRQDPGQGLRLIYYSQIVNDFQKGDIAEGYSVSREKKESFPLTVTSAQKNPTAFYLCASSIDLGDGTEAFFGQGTRLTVV.